Described below is a single T cell receptor beta chain sequence and its context. In the authors' methods: Counts of nucleated cells, estimated from reference gene primer amplification, were obtained. TCRdb keeps only in-frame clones here, not all; method: immunoSEQ multiplex PCR. For V, J and clone size, that table is used; D and trimming come from the DNA. Among fewer than 250,000 clones listed, roughly nine tenths were seen once. This record comes from a study of blood T cell repertoires in COVID-19. As for the study in general: Specimens from acute and convalescent COVID-19 originated in the United States, Italy and Spain. T cells, B-cell-depleted T cells, or PBMCs provided the cDNA or gDNA that served as material.

V dropped 7 bases and J dropped 7; count of bases not matched to a gene: 3. Germline V gene lookup returns CDR1 KGHDR and CDR2 SFDVKD. The CDR3 totals 12 residues. This clonotype was obtained from a man aged 40-49 years with acute or convalescent COVID-19. The chain uses TRBV24-1 and TRBJ1-5; 7 bases map to TRBD1. The material sequenced was peripheral blood. This CDR3 is CATSRGSQPQHF. CDR3 coding DNA: TGTGCCACCAGCAGGGGGAGCCAGCCCCAGCATTTT.